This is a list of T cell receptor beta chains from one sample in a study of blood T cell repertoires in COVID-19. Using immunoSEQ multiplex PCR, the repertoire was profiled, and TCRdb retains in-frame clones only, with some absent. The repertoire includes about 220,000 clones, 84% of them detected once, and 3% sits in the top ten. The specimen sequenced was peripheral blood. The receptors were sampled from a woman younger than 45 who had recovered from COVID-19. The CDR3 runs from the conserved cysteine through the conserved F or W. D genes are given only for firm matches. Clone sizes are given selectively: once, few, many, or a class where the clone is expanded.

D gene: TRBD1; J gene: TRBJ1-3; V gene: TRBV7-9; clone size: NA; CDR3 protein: CASSSFRDSLNSGNTIYF; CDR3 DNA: TGTGCCAGCAGCTCGTTCAGGGACAGCCTAAACTCTGGAAACACCATATATTTT
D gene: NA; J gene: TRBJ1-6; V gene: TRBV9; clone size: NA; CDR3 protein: CASSSGDSPLHF; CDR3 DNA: TGTGCCAGCTCATCAGGTGATTCACCCCTCCACTTT
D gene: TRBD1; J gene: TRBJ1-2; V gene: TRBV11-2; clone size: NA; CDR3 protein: CASSPPTGQGHYGYTF; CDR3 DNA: TGTGCCAGCAGCCCCCCGACCGGACAGGGACACTATGGCTACACCTTC
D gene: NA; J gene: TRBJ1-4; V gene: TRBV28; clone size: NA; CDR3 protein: CASSFSGSREKLFF; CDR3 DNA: TGTGCCAGCAGTTTTTCCGGGTCCAGAGAAAAACTGTTTTTT
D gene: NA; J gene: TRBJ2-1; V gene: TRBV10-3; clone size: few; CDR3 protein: CASSANNEQFF; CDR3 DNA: TGTGCCTCGAGCGCGAATAATGAGCAGTTCTTC
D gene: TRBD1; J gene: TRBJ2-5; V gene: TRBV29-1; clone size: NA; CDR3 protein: CSVVLQGAGETQYF; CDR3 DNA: TGCAGCGTTGTATTACAGGGGGCGGGGGAGACCCAGTACTTC
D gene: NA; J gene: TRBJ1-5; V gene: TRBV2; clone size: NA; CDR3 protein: CASTRERGNQPQHF; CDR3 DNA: TGTGCCAGCACCAGGGAAAGGGGCAATCAGCCCCAGCATTTT
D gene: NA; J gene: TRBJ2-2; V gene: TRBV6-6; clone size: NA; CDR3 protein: CASSSTGNTGELFF; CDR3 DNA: TGTGCCAGCAGTTCAACAGGGAATACCGGGGAGCTGTTTTTT
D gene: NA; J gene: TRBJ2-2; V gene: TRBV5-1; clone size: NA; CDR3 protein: CASSLVGPPGDGELFF; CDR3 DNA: TGCGCCAGCAGCTTGGTCGGTCCTCCCGGGGACGGGGAGCTGTTTTTT
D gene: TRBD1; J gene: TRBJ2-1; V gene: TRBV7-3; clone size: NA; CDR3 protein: CASSPEVWTGSGHEQFF; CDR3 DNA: TGTGCCAGCAGCCCCGAGGTTTGGACAGGGTCAGGGCATGAGCAGTTCTTC
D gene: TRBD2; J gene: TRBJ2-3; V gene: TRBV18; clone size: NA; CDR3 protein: CASSPQRGIHTDTQYF; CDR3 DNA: TGTGCCAGCTCACCCCAGCGGGGGATCCACACAGATACGCAGTATTTT
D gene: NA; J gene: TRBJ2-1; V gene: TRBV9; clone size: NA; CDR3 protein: CASSVPTRENEQFF; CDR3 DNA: TGTGCCAGCAGCGTCCCGACTAGGGAGAATGAGCAGTTCTTC
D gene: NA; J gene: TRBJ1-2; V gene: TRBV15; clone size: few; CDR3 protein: CATSRDGTFYGYTF; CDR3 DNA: TGTGCCACCAGCAGAGATGGGACATTCTATGGCTACACCTTC
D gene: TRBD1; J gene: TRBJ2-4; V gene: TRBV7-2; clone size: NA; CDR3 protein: CASSTPAGTGAGNIQYF; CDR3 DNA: TGTGCCAGCAGCACACCAGCTGGGACAGGGGCGGGAAACATTCAGTACTTC
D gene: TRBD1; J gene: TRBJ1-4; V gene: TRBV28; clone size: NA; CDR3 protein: CASSLAGTGGLATNEKLFF; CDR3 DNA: TGTGCCAGTAGTTTGGCCGGGACAGGGGGCCTTGCAACTAATGAAAAACTGTTTTTT
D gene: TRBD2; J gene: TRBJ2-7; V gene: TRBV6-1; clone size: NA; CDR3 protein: CASSESRGGASEQYF; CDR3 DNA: TGTGCCAGCAGTGAAAGTCGGGGAGGGGCCAGCGAGCAGTACTTC
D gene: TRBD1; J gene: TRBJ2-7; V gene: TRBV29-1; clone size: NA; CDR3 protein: CSVARTGGKGEQYF; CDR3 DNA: TGCAGCGTTGCGAGGACAGGGGGAAAGGGCGAGCAGTACTTC
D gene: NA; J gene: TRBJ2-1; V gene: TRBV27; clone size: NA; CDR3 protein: CASSRSPGGLSYNEQFF; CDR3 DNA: TGTGCCAGCAGCAGGTCTCCAGGAGGATTATCCTACAATGAGCAGTTCTTC
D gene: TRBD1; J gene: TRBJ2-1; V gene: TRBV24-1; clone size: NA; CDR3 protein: CATSDSRLGGQGPDEQFF; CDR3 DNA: TGTGCCACCAGTGATTCACGCTTAGGGGGACAGGGGCCTGATGAGCAGTTCTTC
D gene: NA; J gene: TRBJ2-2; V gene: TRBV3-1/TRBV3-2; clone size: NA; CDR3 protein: CASSREGDYTGELFF; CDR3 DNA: TGTGCCAGCAGCCGGGAGGGGGACTACACCGGGGAGCTGTTTTTT
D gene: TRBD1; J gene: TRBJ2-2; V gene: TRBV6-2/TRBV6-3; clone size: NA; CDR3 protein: CASSLSKGQRNTGELFF; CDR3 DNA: TGTGCCAGCAGTTTGTCGAAGGGACAGAGGAACACCGGGGAGCTGTTTTTT
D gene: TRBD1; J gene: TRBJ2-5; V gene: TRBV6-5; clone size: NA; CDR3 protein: CASNTDRHGETQYF; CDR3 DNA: TGTGCCAGCAATACGGACAGGCACGGCGAGACCCAGTACTTC
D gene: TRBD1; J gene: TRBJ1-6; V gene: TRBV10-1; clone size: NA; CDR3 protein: CASSELDRDPDNSPLHF; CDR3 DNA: TGCGCCAGCAGTGAGTTGGACAGGGACCCTGATAATTCACCCCTCCACTTT
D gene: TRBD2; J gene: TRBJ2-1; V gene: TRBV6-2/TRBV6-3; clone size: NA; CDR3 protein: CASSSGLAGQYNEQFF; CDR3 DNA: TGTGCCAGCAGTTCGGGACTAGCGGGGCAATACAATGAGCAGTTCTTC
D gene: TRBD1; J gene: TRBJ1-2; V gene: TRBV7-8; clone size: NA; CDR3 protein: CASSLRTGGAGNYGYTF; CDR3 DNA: TGTGCCAGCAGCCTCCGAACAGGGGGCGCGGGTAACTATGGCTACACCTTC
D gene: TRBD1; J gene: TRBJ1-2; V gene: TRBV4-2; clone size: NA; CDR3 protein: CASSQARDSYGYTF; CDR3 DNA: TGTGCCAGCAGCCAAGCACGGGACAGCTATGGCTACACCTTC
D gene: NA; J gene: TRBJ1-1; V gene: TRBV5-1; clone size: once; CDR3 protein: CASSLGGGAEAFF; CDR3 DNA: TGCGCCAGCAGCCTTGGAGGGGGGGCTGAAGCTTTCTTT
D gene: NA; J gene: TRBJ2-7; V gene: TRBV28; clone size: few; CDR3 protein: CASSFPTSSVQYF; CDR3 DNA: TGTGCCAGCAGTTTCCCGACTAGTTCGGTGCAGTACTTC
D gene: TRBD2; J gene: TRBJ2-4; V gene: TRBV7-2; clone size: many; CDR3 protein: CASSPRTSANIQYF; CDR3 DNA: TGTGCCAGCAGCCCCCGGACTAGCGCAAACATTCAGTACTTC
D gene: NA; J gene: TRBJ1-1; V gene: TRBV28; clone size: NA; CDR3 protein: CASSSHTAEAFF; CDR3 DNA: TGTGCCAGCAGTTCACATACAGCTGAAGCTTTCTTT
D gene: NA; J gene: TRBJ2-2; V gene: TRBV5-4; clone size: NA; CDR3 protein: CASSSWTANTGELFF; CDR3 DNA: TGTGCCAGCAGCTCCTGGACTGCCAACACCGGGGAGCTGTTTTTT
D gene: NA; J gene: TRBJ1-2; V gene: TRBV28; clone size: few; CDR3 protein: CASTLYRENYGYTF; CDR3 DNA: TGTGCCAGCACCCTCTATAGGGAGAACTATGGCTACACCTTC
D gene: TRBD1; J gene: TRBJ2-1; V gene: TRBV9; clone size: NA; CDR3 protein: CASSVTGQLPVNEQFF; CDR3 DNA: TGTGCCAGCAGCGTGACGGGACAGCTTCCGGTTAATGAGCAGTTCTTC
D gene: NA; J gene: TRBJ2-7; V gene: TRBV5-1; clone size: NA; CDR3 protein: CASSPDSYEQYF; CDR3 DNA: TGCGCCAGCAGCCCGGACAGCTACGAGCAGTACTTC
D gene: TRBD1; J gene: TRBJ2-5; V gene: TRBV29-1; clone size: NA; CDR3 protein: CSVGRGQGYF; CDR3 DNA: TGCAGCGTGGGTAGGGGACAGGGGTACTTC
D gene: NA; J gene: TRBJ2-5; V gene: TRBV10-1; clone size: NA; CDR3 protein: CASSGTPEETQYF; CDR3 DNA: TGCGCCAGCAGTGGGACTCCGGAGGAGACCCAGTACTTC
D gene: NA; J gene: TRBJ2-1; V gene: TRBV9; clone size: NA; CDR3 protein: CASSAYDEQFF; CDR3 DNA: TGTGCCAGCAGCGCCTATGATGAGCAGTTCTTC
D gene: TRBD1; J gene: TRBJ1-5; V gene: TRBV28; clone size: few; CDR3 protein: CASSRTGKGNQPQHF; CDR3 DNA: TGTGCCAGCAGCCGGACAGGGAAGGGCAATCAGCCCCAGCATTTT
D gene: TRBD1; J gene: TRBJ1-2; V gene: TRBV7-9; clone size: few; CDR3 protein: CASSADRGRRGYTF; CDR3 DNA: TGTGCCAGCAGCGCAGACAGGGGGCGAAGGGGCTACACCTTC
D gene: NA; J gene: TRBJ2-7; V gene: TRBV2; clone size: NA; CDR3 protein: CASSEHYDTDYEQYF; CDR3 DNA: TGTGCCAGCAGTGAACATTACGACACTGACTACGAGCAGTACTTC
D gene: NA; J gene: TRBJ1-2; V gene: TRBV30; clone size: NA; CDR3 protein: CAWSRTENYGYTF; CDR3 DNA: TGTGCCTGGAGCCGGACAGAGAACTATGGCTACACCTTC
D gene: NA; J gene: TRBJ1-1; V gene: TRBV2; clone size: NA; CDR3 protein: CASSGEVNTEAFF; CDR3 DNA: TGTGCCAGCAGTGGGGAGGTAAACACTGAAGCTTTCTTT
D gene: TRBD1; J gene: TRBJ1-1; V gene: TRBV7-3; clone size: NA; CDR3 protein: CASSPSGTGITEAFF; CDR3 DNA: TGTGCCAGCAGCCCCTCCGGGACAGGGATCACTGAAGCTTTCTTT
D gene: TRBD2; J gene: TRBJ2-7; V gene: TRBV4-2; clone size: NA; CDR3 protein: CASSQTGTSDSYEQYF; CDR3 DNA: TGTGCCAGCAGCCAAACCGGGACTAGCGATTCCTACGAGCAGTACTTC
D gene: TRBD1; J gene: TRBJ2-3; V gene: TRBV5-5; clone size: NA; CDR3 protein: CASSLGDRVLNTQYF; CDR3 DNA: TGTGCCAGCAGCTTGGGGGACAGGGTACTAAATACGCAGTATTTT
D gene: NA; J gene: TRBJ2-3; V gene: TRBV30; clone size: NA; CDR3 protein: CAWSRSGSRVDTQYF; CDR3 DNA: TGTGCCTGGAGTCGGAGTGGGAGTCGGGTAGATACGCAGTATTTT
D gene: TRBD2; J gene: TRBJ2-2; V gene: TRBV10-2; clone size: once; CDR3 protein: CASSESRGLAWNTGELFF; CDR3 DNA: TGCGCCAGCAGTGAGTCGAGAGGACTAGCATGGAACACCGGGGAGCTGTTTTTT
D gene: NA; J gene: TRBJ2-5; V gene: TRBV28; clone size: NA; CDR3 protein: CASSLSSETQYF; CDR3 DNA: TGTGCCAGCAGTTTATCCTCAGAGACCCAGTACTTC
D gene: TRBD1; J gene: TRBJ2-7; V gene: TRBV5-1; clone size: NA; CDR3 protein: CASSLWRGQGESEQYF; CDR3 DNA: TGCGCCAGCAGCCTGTGGAGGGGACAGGGTGAATCCGAGCAGTACTTC
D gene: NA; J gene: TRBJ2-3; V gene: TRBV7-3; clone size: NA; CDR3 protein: CASRFNHAGSGTDTQYF; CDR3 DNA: TGTGCCAGCAGGTTTAACCACGCGGGAAGCGGCACAGATACGCAGTATTTT
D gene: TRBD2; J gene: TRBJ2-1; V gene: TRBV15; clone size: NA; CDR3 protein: CATNSIGGGTYNEQFF; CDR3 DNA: TGTGCCACCAACTCCATTGGGGGGGGTACCTACAATGAGCAGTTCTTC